This paragraph reports one T cell receptor beta chain. Its antigen is not identified. This specimen belongs to a study of blood T cells in healthy people across ages. About the research overall: Template switching retrieved approximately one barcoded beta molecule for each two T cells.

Then a second PCR, running about 7 to 11 cycles, was carried out with a sample-barcoded 5' primer and a J-beta primer mix. TCRdb ran MiXCR on the 5' RACE reads and lists one entry per CDR3 protein. This sample yields some 1.8 million distinct CDR3 sequences, of which roughly 43% are seen a single time; 23% belongs to the top ten. Findings of the study overall: More naive CD4+ cells and higher diversity were found in long-lived than in aged donors. Naive T cell percentage showed a strong correlation with the diversity of TCR beta.

The specimen sequenced was blood. The source is a human donor in good health.

CDR3 sequence reads: CASAWNPGQGETQYF. The CDR3 DNA reads as TGTGCCAGCGCCTGGAACCCGGGACAGGGGGAGACCCAGTACTTC. V is TRBV12-3 or TRBV12-4 and J is TRBJ2-5; 10 bases are shared with TRBD1. The CDR3 consists of 15 residues. The V gene end was trimmed by 8 bases and the J gene end by 5 bases; junction bases not matched to a gene: 11.